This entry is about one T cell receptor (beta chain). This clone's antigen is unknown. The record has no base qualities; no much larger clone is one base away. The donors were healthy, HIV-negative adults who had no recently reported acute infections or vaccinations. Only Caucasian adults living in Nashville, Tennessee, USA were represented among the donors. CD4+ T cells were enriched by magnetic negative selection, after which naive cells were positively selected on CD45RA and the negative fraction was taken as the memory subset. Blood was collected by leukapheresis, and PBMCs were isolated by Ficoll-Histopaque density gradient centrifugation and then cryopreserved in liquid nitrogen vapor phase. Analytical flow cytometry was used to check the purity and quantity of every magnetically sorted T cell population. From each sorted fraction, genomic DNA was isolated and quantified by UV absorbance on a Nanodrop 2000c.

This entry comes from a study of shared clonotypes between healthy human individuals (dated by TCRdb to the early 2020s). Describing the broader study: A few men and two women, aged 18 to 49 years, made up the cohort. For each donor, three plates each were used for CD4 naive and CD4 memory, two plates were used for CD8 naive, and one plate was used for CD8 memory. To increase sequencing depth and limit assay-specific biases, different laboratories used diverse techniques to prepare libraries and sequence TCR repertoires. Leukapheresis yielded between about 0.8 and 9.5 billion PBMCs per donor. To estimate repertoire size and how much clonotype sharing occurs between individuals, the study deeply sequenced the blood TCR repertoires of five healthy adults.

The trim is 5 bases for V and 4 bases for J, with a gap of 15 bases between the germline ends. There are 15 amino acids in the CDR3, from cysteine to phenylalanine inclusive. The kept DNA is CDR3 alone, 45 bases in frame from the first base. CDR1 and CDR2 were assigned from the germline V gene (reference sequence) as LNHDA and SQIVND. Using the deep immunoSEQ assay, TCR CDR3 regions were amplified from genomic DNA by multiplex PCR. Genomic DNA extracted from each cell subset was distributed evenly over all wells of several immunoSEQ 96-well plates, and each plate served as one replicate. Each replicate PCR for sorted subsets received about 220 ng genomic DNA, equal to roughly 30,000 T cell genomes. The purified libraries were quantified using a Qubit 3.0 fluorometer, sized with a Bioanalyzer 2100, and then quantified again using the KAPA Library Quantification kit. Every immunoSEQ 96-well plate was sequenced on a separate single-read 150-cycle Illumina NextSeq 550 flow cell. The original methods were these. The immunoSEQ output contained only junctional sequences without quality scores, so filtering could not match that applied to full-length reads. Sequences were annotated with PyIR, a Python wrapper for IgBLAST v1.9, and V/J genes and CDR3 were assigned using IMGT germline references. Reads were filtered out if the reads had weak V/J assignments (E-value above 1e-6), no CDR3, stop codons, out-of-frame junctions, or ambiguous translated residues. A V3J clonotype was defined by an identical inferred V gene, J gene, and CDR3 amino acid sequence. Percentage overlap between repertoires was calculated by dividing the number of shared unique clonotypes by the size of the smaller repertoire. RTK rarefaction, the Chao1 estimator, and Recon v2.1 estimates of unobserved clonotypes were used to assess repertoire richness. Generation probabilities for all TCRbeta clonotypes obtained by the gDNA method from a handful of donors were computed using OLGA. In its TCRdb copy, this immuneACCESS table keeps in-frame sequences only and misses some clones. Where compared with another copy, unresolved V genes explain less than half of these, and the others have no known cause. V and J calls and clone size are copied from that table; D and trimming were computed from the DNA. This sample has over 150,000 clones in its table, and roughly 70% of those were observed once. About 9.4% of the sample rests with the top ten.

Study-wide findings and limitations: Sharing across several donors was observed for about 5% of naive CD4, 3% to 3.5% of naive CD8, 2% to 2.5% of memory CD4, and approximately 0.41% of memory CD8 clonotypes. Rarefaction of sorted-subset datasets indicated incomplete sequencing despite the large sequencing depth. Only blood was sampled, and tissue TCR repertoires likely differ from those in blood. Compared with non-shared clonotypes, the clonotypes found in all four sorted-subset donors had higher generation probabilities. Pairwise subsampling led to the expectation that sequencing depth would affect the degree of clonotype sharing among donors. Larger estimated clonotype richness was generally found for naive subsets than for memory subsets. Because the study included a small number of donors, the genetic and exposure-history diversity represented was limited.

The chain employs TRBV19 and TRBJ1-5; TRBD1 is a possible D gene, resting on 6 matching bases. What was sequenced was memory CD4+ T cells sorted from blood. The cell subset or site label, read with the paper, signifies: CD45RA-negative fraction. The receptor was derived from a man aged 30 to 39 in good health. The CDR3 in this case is CASSSKGVRNQPQHF. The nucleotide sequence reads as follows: TGTGCCAGTAGTTCGAAGGGGGTCAGAAATCAGCCCCAGCATTTT. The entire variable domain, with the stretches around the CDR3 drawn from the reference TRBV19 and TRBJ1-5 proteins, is DGGITQSPKYLFRKEGQNVTLSCEQNLNHDAMYWYRQDPGQGLRLIYYSQIVNDFQKGDIAEGYSVSREKKESFPLTVTSAQKNPTAFYLCASSSKGVRNQPQHFGDGTRLSIL.